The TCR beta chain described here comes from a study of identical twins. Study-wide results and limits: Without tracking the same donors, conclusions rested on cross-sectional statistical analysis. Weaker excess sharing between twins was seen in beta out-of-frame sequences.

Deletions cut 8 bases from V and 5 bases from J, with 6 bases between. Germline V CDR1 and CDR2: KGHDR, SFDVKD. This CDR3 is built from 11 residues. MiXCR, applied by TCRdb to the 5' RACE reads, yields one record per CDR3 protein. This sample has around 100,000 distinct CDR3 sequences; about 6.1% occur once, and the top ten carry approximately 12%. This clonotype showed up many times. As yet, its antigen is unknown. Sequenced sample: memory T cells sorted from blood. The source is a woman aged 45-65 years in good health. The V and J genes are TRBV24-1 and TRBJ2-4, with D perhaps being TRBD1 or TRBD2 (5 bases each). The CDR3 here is CATMGENIQYF. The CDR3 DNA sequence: TGTGCCACCATGGGGGAAAACATTCAGTACTTC.